Listed here are 18 T cell receptor beta chains from one sample, sequenced in a study of vaccination effects on CD4 cells after COVID-19. Produced via immunoSEQ multiplex PCR; TCRdb's table is partial and in-frame only. Found here are 40,000 to 50,000 clones, around 80% of them singletons; the top ten hold over 12%. No cognate antigen is known for these TCRs. Antigen-specific CD4+ T cell clonotypes were called by their expansion after viral peptide-pool culture in ViraFEST. Culture proceeded for approximately 9 days, and CD4+ T cells were then isolated. Of the BNT162b2 and mRNA-1273 vaccines, participants received two doses of one or the other. This specimen consisted of CD4+ T cells from PBMCs cultured with HCoV-OC43 spike peptides, obtained after COVID-19 vaccination. As for subset: HCoV-OC43 spike overlapping peptide pool stimulation. These TCRs come from a human donor who received a COVID-19 vaccine.

The CDR3 reads CASTYGRYTEAFF. CDR3 in DNA: TGTGCCAGTACCTACGGACGTTACACTGAAGCTTTCTTT. This chain joins TRBV19 and TRBJ1-1; D unclear. The CDR3 is 13 residues long. The germline V and J ends were trimmed by 7 bases and 3 bases, with 12 bases remaining between them. The germline V gene encodes CDR1 LNHDA and CDR2 SQIVND (reference sequence).

V usage is TRBV6-5 and J usage is TRBJ2-1, with D possibly TRBD1 on 5 matching bases. The CDR3 consists of 14 residues. Germline assignment: CDR1 MNHEY and CDR2 SVGAGI. Trimming stripped 6 bases from V and 8 bases from J, with 17 bases between. The CDR3 DNA follows: TGTGCCAGCAGGATCGCAGGGTCGGTGGATGAGCAGTTCTTC. Translation gives CASRIAGSVDEQFF.

This chain's CDR3 is CASSSITPGQGNTEAFF. The CDR3 DNA follows: TGTGCCAGTAGTAGTATTACACCGGGACAGGGGAACACTGAAGCTTTCTTT. V usage is TRBV19 and J usage is TRBJ1-1, with 9 positions matching TRBD1. Germline-derived CDR1 and CDR2 are LNHDA and SQIVND (reference sequence). CDR3 length: 17 residues. The ends lost 4 bases at V and 1 base at J; junction bases unmatched: 10.

The chain combines TRBV5-1 with TRBJ1-2; no clear D. This CDR3 region has 13 residues. Germline CDR1 is SGHRS and CDR2 is YFSETQ. V lost 0 bases and J lost 1, with 4 bases in between. The CDR3 DNA is TGCGCCAGCAGCTTGGCGGGTAACTATGGCTACACCTTC. Translating gives CASSLAGNYGYTF.

This rearrangement joins TRBV11-2 to TRBJ1-3; possible D gene TRBD1, 6 bases. The CDR3 has 15 amino acids. Germline V lookup: CDR1 SGHAT, CDR2 FQNNGV. Trimming took off 3 bases at V and 4 bases at J, with 13 bases between the two ends. The CDR3 region is CASSLGAWDGNTIYF. CDR3 DNA sequence: TGTGCCAGCAGCTTGGGGGCGTGGGACGGAAACACCATATATTTT. Using reference TRBV11-2 and TRBJ1-3 for the parts outside the CDR3, the full variable domain is EAGVAQSPRYKIIEKRQSVAFWCNPISGHATLYWYQQILGQGPKLLIQFQNNGVVDDSQLPKDRFSAERLKGVDSTLKIQPAKLEDSAVYLCASSLGAWDGNTIYFGEGSWLTVV.

V usage is TRBV7-9 and J usage is TRBJ1-5; TRBD1 matches at 8 bases. Germline values: CDR1 SEHNR, CDR2 FQNEAQ (reference sequence). The CDR3 length is 14 residues. J was trimmed by 9 bases and V by 3 bases; bases with no gene match: 7. CDR3 region: CASSLADRGRPQHF. For the CDR3, the DNA is TGTGCCAGCAGCTTGGCCGACAGGGGCCGGCCCCAGCATTTT.

CDR3 bases: TGTGCCAGCAGTGACAGCGACCTTGACACTGAAGCTTTCTTT. It encodes CASSDSDLDTEAFF. The chain carries TRBV2 and TRBJ1-1; D is uncertain. Trimming removed 3 bases from V and 3 bases from J, with 11 bases in between. CDR1 SNHLY and CDR2 FYNNEI come from the germline V gene. The CDR3 runs to 14 residues.

The chain combines TRBV7-8 with TRBJ1-1, with 8 nucleotides matching TRBD1. Per the germline V gene, CDR1 is SGHVS and CDR2 is FQNEAQ. With V trimmed by 6 bases and J by 3 bases, 15 bases remained unmatched. The CDR3 covers 17 residues. CDR3 DNA sequence: TGTGCCAGCAGTTCGGACAGGGTGACCCGAACGGACACTGAAGCTTTCTTT. Its translation is CASSSDRVTRTDTEAFF.

This chain joins TRBV5-1 and TRBJ2-5; TRBD2 matches at 7 bases. Germline V lookup: CDR1 SGHRS, CDR2 YFSETQ. J was trimmed by 2 bases and V by 4 bases; bases with no gene match: 11. This CDR3 has 16 amino acids. This CDR3 reads CASSLRPLAAQETQYF. The DNA of the CDR3 is TGCGCCAGCAGCCTCAGGCCCCTAGCGGCACAAGAGACCCAGTACTTC.

This clone occurred many times. The J gene is TRBJ2-1, the V gene TRBV3-1 (or the pseudogene TRBV3-2), with no clear D. V was clipped by 6 bases and J by 1 base, with 1 base between them. CDR1 is LGHDT, CDR2 YNNKEL, per germline (reference sequence). This CDR3 comprises 11 residues. CDR3 DNA sequence: TGTGCCAGCAGTTCCTACAATGAGCAGTTCTTC. It specifies CASSSYNEQFF.

The rearrangement uses TRBV5-1 and TRBJ2-2; TRBD2 aligns across 12 bases. With 5 bases clipped from V and 0 bases from J, the junction kept 2 bases outside the gene matches. This CDR3 contains 16 residues. CDR1 SGHRS and CDR2 YFSETQ come from the germline V gene. CDR3 nucleotide sequence: TGCGCCAGCAGTCGGACTAGCGGGGCGAACACCGGGGAGCTGTTTTTT. As protein: CASSRTSGANTGELFF.

The chain combines TRBV6-5 with TRBJ1-3; TRBD1 matches at 9 bases. This CDR3 has 15 residues. The V and J ends lost 5 bases and 5 bases, in that order; junction bases with no gene match: 7. From germline, CDR1 is MNHEY and CDR2 SVGAGI. The CDR3 reads CASSPLTGGRNTIYF. The DNA for the CDR3 is TGTGCCAGCAGTCCCTTGACAGGGGGGCGAAACACCATATATTTT.

The DNA of the CDR3 is TGTGCCAGCAGAACCAGCGGGTTGGGTAGCGAGCAGTACTTC. Translated: CASRTSGLGSEQYF. This chain links TRBV11-2 with TRBJ2-7, with D perhaps TRBD2 (6 bases). Germline CDR1 is SGHAT and CDR2 is FQNNGV. Trimming removed 6 bases at V and 6 bases at J, with 18 bases between. CDR3 length equals 14 residues.

The rearrangement uses TRBV10-3 and TRBJ2-7, with 9 bases fitting TRBD1. There are 15 residues in the CDR3. Germline values: CDR1 ENHRY, CDR2 SYGVKD. With V trimmed by 0 bases and J by 6 bases, 6 bases remained unmatched. The DNA of the CDR3 is TGTGCCATCAGTGAGTCGGGGACAGGGACCGCCGAGCAGTACTTC. Its protein product is CAISESGTGTAEQYF.

This clone was found a few times. The chain links TRBV6-6 to TRBJ1-3, with a possible D match to TRBD1 (5 bases). Germline CDR1 is MNHNY and CDR2 is SVGAGI (reference sequence). The CDR3 length is 17 residues. Trimming removed 5 bases from V and 0 bases from J, with 17 bases in between. The CDR3 here is CASSLTGTASSGNTIYF. The CDR3 DNA reads TGTGCCAGCAGTCTCACCGGGACCGCCTCCTCTGGAAACACCATATATTTT.

This rearrangement joins TRBV5-1 to TRBJ2-5; a weak D match, TRBD1 (6 bases). This CDR3 is built from 13 residues. CDR1 is SGHRS and CDR2 is YFSETQ in the germline V gene. Trimming stripped 5 bases from V and 4 bases from J, with 12 bases between. The DNA for the CDR3 is TGCGCCAGCAGAAACACAGGGTCAGAGACCCAGTACTTC. This translates into CASRNTGSETQYF.

V gene TRBV6-8 combines with J gene TRBJ1-5; D gene ambiguous. The ends were cut back, 6 bases at V and 2 bases at J, with 8 bases in the middle. The CDR3 is made up of 13 amino acids. Germline V gene data show CDR1 as MNHGY and CDR2 as SAAAGT. Written as DNA, the CDR3 is TGTGCCAGCAGGGGCTGCGGCAATCAGCCCCAGCATTTT. This sequence encodes CASRGCGNQPQHF.

The gene calls are TRBV9 and TRBJ2-5; TRBD1 or TRBD2 may be the D gene (5 bases each). This CDR3 region has 14 residues. V was clipped by 3 bases and J by 2 bases, with 11 bases between them. The germline V gene encodes CDR1 SGDLS and CDR2 YYNGEE. CDR3 nucleotide sequence: TGTGCCAGCAGCGCCGGGACCATTCAAGAGACCCAGTACTTC. The encoded protein is CASSAGTIQETQYF.